One sample yielded the 8 T cell receptor beta chains listed below, sequenced in a study of cytomegalovirus exposure and HLA in healthy donors (dated by TCRdb to the late 2010s). Library prep was done by the immunoSEQ multiplex PCR assay. A mixture of 60 forward primers for TCR Vbeta segments and 13 reverse primers for TCR Jbeta segments was used in the multiplex PCR. Sourced from immuneACCESS, this table was stored by TCRdb with only in-frame sequences that have V and J called. A share of the clones is absent; for the studies checked, an unresolved V gene accounts for under half, and the remainder has no known explanation. This sample is represented by under 200,000 clones; 65% to 70% of them were singletons. 4.5% of the sample rests with the top ten. The sequenced sample consisted of PBMCs. The receptors originated from a woman aged 18-29 years in good health and CMV-seropositive.

The chain couples TRBV27 to TRBJ2-5; TRBD2 agrees at 7 bases. After removal of 5 bases from V and 2 bases from J, the junction contained 11 bases not matched to a gene. Per the germline V gene, CDR1 is MNHEY and CDR2 is SMNVEV (reference sequence). The CDR3 is 16 residues long. The CDR3 region has the DNA TGTGCCAGCAGTCCGCTCTTAAGCGGGAAGCAAGAGACCCAGTACTTC. Translation: CASSPLLSGKQETQYF.

In its sample, this clone was seen a few times. The V gene is TRBV30, the J gene TRBJ2-7; D is unresolved. V lost 2 bases to trimming and J lost 1 base, with 6 bases between them. This CDR3 is 12 amino acids long. CDR1 and CDR2 from the germline V gene are GTSNPN and SVGIG (reference sequence). The DNA for the CDR3 is TGTGCCTGGAGTTCACAGTCCTACGAGCAGTACTTC. Its protein product is CAWSSQSYEQYF.

V gene TRBV5-4 combines with J gene TRBJ2-2; 7 bases are a match to TRBD2. This CDR3 is 16 amino acids long. V shed 0 bases, J shed 6 bases, and the junction held 8 bases outside the gene matches. Germline CDR1 and CDR2: SGHNT and YYREEE (reference sequence). The CDR3 protein is CASSLAGGGLPGELFF. The CDR3 nucleotides read TGTGCCAGCAGCTTGGCAGGCGGGGGTCTCCCCGGGGAGCTGTTTTTT.

This sequence joins TRBV5-3 and TRBJ2-1; the D gene is possibly TRBD2 (5 bases). TRBV5-3 is given ORF status, its function remaining uncertain. Trimming took 4 bases from V and 5 from J, leaving 16 bases between them. This CDR3 region has 15 residues. The DNA of the CDR3 is TGTGCCAGAAGCCGAATGGAAGCGGAGGACAATGAGCAGTTCTTC. Translated, it gives CARSRMEAEDNEQFF.

The rearrangement joins TRBV7-9 to TRBJ2-7, with 9 bases lining up with TRBD1. The CDR3 is 15 amino acids. J gave up 1 base and V 3 bases, and 4 bases lay outside the gene matches. Germline values: CDR1 SEHNR, CDR2 FQNEAQ (reference sequence). The CDR3 reads CASSFTGTGSYEQYF. The DNA of the CDR3 is TGTGCCAGCAGCTTCACCGGGACAGGGTCCTACGAGCAGTACTTC.

The gene calls are TRBV28 and TRBJ1-1, with no clear D. The CDR3 is 11 amino acids. V was clipped by 8 bases and J by 7 bases, with 11 bases between them. Germline CDR1 and CDR2: MDHEN and SYDVKM. The CDR3 nucleotides are TGTGCCAGCGCCACGTCACTTGAAGCTTTCTTT. Residues: CASATSLEAFF.

The chain carries TRBV7-2 and TRBJ2-7; 9 bases are a match to TRBD1. With V trimmed by 2 bases and J by 6 bases, 5 bases remained unmatched. Germline values: CDR1 SGHTA, CDR2 FQGNSA. The CDR3 extends over 14 amino acids. CDR3 in amino acids: CASSLTTGGAEQYF. The CDR3 DNA is TGTGCCAGCAGCTTAACGACAGGGGGGGCCGAGCAGTACTTC.

The chain carries TRBV15 and TRBJ1-5, with TRBD1 as a possible D gene (5 bases). The CDR3 length is 17 residues. CDR1 and CDR2 from the germline V gene are LNHNV and YYDKDF (reference sequence). V gave up 0 bases and J gave up 0 bases, with 12 bases separating them. This CDR3 is CATSRDPRDRSNQPQHF. For the CDR3, the DNA is TGTGCCACCAGCAGAGATCCCAGGGATCGTAGCAATCAGCCCCAGCATTTT.